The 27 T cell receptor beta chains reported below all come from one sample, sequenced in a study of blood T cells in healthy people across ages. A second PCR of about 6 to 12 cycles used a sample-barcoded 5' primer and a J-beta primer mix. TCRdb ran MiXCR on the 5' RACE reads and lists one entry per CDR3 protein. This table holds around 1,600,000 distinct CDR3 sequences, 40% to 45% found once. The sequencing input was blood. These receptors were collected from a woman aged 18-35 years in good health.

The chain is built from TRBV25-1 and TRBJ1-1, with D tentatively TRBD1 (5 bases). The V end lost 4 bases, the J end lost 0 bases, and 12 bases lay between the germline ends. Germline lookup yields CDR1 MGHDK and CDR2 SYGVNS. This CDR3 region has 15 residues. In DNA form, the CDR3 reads TGTGCCAGCAGTGGGACGTCAGGGCTGAACACTGAAGCTTTCTTT. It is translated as CASSGTSGLNTEAFF.

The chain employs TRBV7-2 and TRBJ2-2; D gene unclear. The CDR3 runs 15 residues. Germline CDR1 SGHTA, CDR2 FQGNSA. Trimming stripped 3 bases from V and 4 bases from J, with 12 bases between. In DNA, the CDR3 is TGTGCCAGCAGCTTCCAGACGCTGGGCACCGGGGAGCTGTTTTTT. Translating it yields CASSFQTLGTGELFF.

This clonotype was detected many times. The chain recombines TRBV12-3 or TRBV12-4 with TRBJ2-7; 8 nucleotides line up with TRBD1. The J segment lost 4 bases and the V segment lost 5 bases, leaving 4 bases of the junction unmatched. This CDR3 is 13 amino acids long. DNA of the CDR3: TGTGCCAGCAGTCCACAGGGGGTGTACGAGCAGTACTTC. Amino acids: CASSPQGVYEQYF.

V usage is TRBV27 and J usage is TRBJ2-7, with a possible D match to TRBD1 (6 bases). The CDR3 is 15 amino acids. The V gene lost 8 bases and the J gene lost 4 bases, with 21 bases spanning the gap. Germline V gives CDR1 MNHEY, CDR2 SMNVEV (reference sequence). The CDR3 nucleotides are TGTGCCAGCGGTCGCCAGGACAGCTACCATTACGAGCAGTACTTC. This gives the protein CASGRQDSYHYEQYF.

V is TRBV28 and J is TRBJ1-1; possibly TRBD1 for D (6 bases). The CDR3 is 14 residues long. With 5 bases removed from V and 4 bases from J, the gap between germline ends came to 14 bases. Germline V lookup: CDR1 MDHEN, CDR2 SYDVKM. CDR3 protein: CASSPQGGITEAFF. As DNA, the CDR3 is TGTGCCAGCAGTCCACAGGGAGGTATCACTGAAGCTTTCTTT. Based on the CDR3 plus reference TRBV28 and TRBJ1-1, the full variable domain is DVKVTQSSRYLVKRTGEKVFLECVQDMDHENMFWYRQDPGLGLRLIYFSYDVKMKEKGDIPEGYSVSREKKERFSLILESASTNQTSMYLCASSPQGGITEAFFGQGTRLTVV.

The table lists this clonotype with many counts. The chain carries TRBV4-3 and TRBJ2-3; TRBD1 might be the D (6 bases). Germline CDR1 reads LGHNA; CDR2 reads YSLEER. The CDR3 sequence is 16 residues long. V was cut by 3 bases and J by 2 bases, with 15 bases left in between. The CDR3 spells CASSQLQGKATDTQYF. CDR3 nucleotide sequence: TGCGCCAGCAGCCAGTTACAGGGAAAGGCCACAGATACGCAGTATTTT.

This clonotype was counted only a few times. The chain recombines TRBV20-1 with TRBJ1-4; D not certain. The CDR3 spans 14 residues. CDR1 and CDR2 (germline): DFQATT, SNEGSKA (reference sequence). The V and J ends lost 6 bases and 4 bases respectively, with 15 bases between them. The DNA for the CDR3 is TGCAGTGCAGCCCGCGGGATCGGTAATGAAAAACTGTTTTTT. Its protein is CSAARGIGNEKLFF.

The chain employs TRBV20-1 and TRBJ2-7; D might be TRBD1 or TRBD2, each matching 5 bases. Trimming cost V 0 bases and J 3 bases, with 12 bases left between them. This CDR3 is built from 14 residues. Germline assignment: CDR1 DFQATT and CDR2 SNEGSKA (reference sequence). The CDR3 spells CSARDSGTIYEQYF. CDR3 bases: TGCAGTGCTAGAGACTCCGGGACCATCTACGAGCAGTACTTC.

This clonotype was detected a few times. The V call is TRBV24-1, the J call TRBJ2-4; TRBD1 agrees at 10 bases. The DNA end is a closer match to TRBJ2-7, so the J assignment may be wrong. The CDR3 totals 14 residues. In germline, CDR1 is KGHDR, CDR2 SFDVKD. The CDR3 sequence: CATSDPGQGDEQYF. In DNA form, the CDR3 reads TGTGCCACCAGTGACCCCGGACAGGGGGACGAGCAGTACTTC.

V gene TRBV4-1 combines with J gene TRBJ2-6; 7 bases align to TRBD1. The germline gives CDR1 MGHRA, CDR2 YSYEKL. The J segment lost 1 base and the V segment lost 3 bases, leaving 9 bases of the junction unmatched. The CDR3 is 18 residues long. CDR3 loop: CASSHTETGSSGANVLTF. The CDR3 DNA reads TGCGCCAGCAGCCATACCGAGACAGGGAGTTCTGGGGCCAACGTCCTGACTTTC.

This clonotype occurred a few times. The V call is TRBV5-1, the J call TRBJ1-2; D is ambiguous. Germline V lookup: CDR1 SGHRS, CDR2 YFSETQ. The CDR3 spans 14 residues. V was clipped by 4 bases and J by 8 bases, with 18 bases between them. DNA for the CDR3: TGCGCCAGCAGCCTAGACGGGATCCCGGAAGGCTACACCTTC. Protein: CASSLDGIPEGYTF.

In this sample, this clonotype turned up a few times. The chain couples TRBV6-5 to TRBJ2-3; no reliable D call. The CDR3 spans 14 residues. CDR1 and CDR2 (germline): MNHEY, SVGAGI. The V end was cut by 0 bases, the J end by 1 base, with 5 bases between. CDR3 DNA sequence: TGTGCCAGCAGTTACTCTCCACGCACAGATACGCAGTATTTT. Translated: CASSYSPRTDTQYF.

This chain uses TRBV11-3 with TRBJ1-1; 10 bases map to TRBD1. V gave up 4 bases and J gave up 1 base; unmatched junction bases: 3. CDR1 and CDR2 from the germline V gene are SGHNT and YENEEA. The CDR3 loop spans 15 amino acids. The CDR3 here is CASSSGDRGNTEAFF. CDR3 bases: TGTGCCAGCAGCTCGGGGGACAGGGGGAACACTGAAGCTTTCTTT.

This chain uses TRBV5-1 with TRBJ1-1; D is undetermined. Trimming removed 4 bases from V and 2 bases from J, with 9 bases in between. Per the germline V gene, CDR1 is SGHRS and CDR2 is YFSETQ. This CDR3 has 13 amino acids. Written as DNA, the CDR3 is TGCGCCAGCAGCACCTCAAGAAACACTGAAGCTTTCTTT. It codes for CASSTSRNTEAFF.

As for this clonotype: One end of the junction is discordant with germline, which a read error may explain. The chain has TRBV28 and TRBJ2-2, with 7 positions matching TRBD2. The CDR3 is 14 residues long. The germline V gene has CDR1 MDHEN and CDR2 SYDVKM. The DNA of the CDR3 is TGTGCCAGCAACCCAGCGGGGAACGCCGGGGAGCTGTTTTTT. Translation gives CASNPAGNAGELFF.

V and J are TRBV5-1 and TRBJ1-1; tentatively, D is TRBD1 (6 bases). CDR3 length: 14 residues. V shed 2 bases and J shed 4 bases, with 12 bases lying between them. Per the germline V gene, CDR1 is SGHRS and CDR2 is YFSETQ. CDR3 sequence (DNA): TGCGCCAGCAGCTTTTTAGGGGGGGCCACTGAAGCTTTCTTT. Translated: CASSFLGGATEAFF.

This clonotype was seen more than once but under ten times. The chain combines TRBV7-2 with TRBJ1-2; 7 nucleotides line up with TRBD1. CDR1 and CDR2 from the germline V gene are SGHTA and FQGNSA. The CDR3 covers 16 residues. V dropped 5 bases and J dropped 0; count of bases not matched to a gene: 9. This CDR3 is CASSRRQGASNYGYTF. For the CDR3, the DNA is TGTGCCAGCAGCAGAAGACAGGGCGCTTCTAACTATGGCTACACCTTC.

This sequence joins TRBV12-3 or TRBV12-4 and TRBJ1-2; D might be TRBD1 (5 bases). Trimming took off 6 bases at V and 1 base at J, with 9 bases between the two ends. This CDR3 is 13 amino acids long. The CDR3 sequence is CASRTDLNYGYTF. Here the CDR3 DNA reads TGTGCCAGCAGGACAGACCTTAACTATGGCTACACCTTC.

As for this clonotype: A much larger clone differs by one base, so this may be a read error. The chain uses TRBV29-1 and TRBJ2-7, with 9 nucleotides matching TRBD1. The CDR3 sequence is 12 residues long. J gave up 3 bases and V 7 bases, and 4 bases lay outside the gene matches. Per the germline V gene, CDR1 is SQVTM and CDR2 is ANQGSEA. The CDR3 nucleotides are TGCAGCGCCGTGGGACAGGGCTACGAGCAGTACTTC. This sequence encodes CSAVGQGYEQYF.

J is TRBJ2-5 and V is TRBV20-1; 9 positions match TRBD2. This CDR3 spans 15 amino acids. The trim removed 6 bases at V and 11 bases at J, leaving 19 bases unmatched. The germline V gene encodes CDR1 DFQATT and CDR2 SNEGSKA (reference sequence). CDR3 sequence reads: CSAPRGGVNYSEQYF. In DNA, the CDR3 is TGCAGTGCACCGCGGGGGGGTGTAAACTACAGTGAGCAGTACTTC.

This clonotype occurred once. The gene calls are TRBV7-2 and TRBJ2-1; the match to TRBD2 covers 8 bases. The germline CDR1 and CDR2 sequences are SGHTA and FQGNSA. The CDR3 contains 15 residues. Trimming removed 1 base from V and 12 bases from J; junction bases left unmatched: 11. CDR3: CASSLERGPYQAQFF. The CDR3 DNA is TGTGCCAGCAGCTTAGAGCGGGGGCCCTATCAGGCGCAGTTCTTC.

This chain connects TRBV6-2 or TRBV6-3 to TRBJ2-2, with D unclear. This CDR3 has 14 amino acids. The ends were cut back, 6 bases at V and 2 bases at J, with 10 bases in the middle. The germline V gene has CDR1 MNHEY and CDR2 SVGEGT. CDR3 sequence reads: CASRGRQNTGELFF. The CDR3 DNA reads TGTGCCAGCAGAGGACGGCAAAACACCGGGGAGCTGTTTTTT.

The CDR3: CASSYLSSNTGELFF. For the CDR3, the DNA is TGTGCCAGCAGTTATCTGAGCTCGAACACCGGGGAGCTGTTTTTT. The chain has TRBV6-2 or TRBV6-3 and TRBJ2-2; unclear D gene. Trimming stripped 3 bases from V and 0 bases from J, with 8 bases between. The CDR3 is 15 residues long. The germline gives CDR1 MNHEY, CDR2 SVGEGT.

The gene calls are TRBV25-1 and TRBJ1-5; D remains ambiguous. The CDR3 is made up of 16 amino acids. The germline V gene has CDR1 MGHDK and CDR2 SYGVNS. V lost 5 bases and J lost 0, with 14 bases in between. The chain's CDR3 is CASSPAGDYSNQPQHF. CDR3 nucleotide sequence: TGTGCCAGCAGTCCCGCTGGAGATTATAGCAATCAGCCCCAGCATTTT. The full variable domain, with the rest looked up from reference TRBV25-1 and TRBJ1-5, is EADIYQTPRYLVIGTGKKITLECSQTMGHDKMYWYQQDPGMELHLIHYSYGVNSTEKGDLSSESTVSRIRTEHFPLTLESARPSHTSQYLCASSPAGDYSNQPQHFGDGTRLSIL.

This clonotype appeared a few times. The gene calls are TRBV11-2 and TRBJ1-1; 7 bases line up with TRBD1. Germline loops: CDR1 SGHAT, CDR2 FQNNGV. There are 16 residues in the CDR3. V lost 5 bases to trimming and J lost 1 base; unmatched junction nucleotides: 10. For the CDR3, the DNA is TGTGCCAGCAGCACTATTGTGGACAGGCCGAACACTGAAGCTTTCTTT. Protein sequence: CASSTIVDRPNTEAFF.

CDR3: CASSVAGYYEQYF. The CDR3 nucleotides read TGTGCCAGCAGCGTCGCAGGGTACTACGAGCAGTACTTC. The chain employs TRBV7-9 and TRBJ2-7, with a possible D match to TRBD1 (5 bases). The CDR3 consists of 13 residues. V lost 5 bases and J 3 bases, leaving 11 bases between the germline ends. Per germline, CDR1 SEHNR and CDR2 FQNEAQ (reference sequence).

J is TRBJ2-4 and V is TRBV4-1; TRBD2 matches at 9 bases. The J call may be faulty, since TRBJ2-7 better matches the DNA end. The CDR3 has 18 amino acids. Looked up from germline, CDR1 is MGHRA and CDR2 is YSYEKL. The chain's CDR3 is CASSQHPNLAGGSYEQYF. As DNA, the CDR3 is TGCGCCAGCAGCCAACACCCGAATCTCGCGGGAGGGAGCTACGAGCAGTACTTC.